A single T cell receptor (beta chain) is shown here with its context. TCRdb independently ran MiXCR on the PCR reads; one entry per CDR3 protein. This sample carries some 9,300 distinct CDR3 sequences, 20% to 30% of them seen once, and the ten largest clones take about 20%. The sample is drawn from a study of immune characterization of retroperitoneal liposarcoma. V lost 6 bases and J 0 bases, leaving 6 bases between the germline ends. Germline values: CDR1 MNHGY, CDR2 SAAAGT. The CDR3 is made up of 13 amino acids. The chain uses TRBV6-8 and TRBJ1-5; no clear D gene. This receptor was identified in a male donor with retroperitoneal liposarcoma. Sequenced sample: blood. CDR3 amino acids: CASRAYSNQPQHF. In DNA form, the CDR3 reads TGTGCCAGCAGGGCCTATAGCAATCAGCCCCAGCATTTT.